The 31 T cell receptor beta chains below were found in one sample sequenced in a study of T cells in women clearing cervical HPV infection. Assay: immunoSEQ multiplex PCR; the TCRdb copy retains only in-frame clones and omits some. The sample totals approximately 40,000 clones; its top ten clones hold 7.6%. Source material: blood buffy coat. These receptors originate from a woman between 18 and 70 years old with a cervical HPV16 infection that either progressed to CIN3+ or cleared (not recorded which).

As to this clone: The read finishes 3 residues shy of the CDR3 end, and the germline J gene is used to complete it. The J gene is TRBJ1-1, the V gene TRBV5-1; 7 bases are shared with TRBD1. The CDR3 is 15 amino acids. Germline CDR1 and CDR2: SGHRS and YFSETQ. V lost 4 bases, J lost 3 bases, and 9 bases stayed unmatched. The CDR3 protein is CASSADRGRDTEAFF. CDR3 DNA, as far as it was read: TGCGCCAGCAGCGCGGATAGGGGGCGTGACACTGAA.

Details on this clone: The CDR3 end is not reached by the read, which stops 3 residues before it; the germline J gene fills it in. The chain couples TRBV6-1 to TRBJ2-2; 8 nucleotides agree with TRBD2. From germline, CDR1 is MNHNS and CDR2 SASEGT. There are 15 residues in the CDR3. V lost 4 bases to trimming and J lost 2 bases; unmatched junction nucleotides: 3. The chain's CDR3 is CASSVGGANTGELFF. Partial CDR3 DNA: TGTGCCAGCAGTGTCGGGGGGGCCAACACCGGGGAG.

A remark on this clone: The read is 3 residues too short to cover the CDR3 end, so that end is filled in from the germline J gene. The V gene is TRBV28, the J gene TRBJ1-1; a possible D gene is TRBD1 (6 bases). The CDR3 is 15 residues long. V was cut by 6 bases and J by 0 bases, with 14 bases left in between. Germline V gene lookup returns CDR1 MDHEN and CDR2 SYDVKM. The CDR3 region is CASSQDSNMNTEAFF. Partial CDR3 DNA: TGTGCCAGCAGCCAGGACAGCAACATGAACACTGAA.

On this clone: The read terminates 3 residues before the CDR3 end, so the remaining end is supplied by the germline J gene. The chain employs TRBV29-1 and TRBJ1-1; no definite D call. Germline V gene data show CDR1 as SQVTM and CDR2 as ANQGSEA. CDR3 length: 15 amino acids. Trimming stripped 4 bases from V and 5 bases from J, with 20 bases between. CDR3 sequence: CSVGRGSGRMTEAFF. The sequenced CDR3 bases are TGCAGCGTTGGACGGGGTTCGGGCCGAATGACTGAA.

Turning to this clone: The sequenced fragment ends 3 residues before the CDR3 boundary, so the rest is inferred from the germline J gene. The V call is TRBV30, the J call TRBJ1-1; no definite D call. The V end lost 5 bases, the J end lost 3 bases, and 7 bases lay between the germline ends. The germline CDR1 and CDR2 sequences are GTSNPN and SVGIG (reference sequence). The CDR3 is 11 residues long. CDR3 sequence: CAWADYTEAFF. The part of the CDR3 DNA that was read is TGTGCCTGGGCGGACTACACTGAA.

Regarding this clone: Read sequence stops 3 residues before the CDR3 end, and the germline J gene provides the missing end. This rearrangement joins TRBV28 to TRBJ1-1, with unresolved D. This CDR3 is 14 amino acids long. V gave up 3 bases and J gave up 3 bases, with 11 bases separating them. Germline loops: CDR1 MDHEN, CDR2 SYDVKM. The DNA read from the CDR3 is TGTGCCAGCAGTTTCTACGAAAGGGACACTGAA. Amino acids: CASSFYERDTE. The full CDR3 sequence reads CASSFYERDTEAFF.

The CDR3 bases that were read are TGCAGTGCTAGAGATACAGATGCGAACATT. It translates to CSARDTDANI. The CDR3 in full is CSARDTDANIQYF. This rearrangement joins TRBV20-1 to TRBJ2-4; no clear D. Read coverage stops 3 residues before the CDR3 terminus; the germline J gene supplies the remainder. With 0 bases removed from V and 7 bases from J, the gap between germline ends came to 10 bases. The CDR3 has 13 residues. Per the germline V gene, CDR1 is DFQATT and CDR2 is SNEGSKA (reference sequence).

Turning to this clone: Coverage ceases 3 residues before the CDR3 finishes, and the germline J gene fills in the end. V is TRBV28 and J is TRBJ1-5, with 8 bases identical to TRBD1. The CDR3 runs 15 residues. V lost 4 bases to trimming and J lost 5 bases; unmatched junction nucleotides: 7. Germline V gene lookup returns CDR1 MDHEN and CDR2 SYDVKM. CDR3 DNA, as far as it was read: TGTGCCAGCAGTTCCAGACAGGGGAGTTATCAGCCC. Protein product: CASSSRQGSYQP. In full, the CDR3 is CASSSRQGSYQPQHF.

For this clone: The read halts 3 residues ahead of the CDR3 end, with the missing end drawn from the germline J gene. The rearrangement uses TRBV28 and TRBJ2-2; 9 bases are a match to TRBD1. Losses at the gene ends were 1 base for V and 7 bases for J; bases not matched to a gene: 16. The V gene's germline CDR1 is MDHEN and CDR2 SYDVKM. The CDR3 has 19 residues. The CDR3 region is CASSLSPWDREDYGGELFF. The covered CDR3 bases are TGTGCCAGCAGTTTATCCCCTTGGGACAGGGAGGATTACGGCGGGGAG. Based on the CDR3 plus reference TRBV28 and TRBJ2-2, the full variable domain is DVKVTQSSRYLVKRTGEKVFLECVQDMDHENMFWYRQDPGLGLRLIYFSYDVKMKEKGDIPEGYSVSREKKERFSLILESASTNQTSMYLCASSLSPWDREDYGGELFFGEGSRLTVL.

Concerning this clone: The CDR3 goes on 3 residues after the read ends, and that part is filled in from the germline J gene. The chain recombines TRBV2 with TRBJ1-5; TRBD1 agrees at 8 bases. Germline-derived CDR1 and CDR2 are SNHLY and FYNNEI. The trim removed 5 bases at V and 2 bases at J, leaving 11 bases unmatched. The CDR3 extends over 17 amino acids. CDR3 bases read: TGTGCCAGCAGTCCGACAGGGGCTGGCGTGGGCAATCAGCCC. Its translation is CASSPTGAGVGNQP. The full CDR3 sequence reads CASSPTGAGVGNQPQHF.

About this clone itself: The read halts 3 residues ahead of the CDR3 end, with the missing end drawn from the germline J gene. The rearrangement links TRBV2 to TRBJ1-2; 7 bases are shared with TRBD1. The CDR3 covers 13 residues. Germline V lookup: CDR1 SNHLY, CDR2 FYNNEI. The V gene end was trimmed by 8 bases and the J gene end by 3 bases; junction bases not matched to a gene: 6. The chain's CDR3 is CASGRTGDYGYTF. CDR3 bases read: TGTGCCAGCGGGCGGACAGGAGACTATGGC.

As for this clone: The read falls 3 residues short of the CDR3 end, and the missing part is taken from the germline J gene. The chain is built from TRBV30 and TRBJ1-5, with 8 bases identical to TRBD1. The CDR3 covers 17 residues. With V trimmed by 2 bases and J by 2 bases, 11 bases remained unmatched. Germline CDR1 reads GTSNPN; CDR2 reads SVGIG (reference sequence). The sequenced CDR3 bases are TGTGCCTGGAGTTCTTTTGAGGGGACAGGACGCAATCAGCCC. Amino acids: CAWSSFEGTGRNQP. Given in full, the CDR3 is CAWSSFEGTGRNQPQHF.

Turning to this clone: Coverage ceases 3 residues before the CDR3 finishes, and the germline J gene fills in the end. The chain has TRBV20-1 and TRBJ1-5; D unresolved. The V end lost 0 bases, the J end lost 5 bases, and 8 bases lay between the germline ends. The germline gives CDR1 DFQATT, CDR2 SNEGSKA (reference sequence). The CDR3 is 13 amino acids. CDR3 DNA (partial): TGCAGTGCTAGAGAAGGCACCTATCAGCCC. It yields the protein CSAREGTYQP. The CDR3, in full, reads CSAREGTYQPQHF.

Here the CDR3 reads CAWSPYRGGTDTQYF. The covered CDR3 bases are TGTGCCTGGAGTCCCTACCGGGGGGGCACAGATACG. The chain recombines TRBV30 with TRBJ2-3, with TRBD2 matching over 7 bases. The CDR3 extends 3 residues past the end of the read, so its final part is completed from the germline J gene. Unmatched junction bases numbered 6, after V lost 2 bases and J lost 1 base. Germline assignment: CDR1 GTSNPN and CDR2 SVGIG (reference sequence). The CDR3 length is 15 residues.

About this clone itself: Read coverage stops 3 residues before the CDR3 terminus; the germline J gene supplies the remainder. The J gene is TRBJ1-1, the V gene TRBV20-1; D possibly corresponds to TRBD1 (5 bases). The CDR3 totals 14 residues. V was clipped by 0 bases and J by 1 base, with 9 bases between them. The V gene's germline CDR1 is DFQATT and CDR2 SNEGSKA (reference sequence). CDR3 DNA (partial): TGCAGTGCTAGAGATTTCAGGGCGAACACTGAA. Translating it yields CSARDFRANTE. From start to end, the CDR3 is CSARDFRANTEAFF.

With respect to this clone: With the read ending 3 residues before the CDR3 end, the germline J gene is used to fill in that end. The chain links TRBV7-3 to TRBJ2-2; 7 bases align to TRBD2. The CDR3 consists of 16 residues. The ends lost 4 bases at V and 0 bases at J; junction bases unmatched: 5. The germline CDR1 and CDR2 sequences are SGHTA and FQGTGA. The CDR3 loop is CASSSLGGTNTGELFF. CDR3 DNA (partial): TGTGCCAGCAGCTCCCTGGGGGGGACGAACACCGGGGAG.

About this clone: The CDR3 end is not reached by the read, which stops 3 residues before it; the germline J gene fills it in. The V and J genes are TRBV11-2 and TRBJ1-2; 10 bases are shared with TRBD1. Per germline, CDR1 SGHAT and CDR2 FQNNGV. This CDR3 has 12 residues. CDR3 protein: CASSSGQGGYTF. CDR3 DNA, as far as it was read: TGTGCCAGCAGCTCGGGACAGGGGGGC.

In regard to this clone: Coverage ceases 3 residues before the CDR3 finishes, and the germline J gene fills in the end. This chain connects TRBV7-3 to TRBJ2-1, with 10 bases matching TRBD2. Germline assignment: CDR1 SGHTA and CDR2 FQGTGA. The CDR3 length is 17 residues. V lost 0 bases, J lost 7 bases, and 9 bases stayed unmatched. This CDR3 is CASSLTFPSGGSNEQFF. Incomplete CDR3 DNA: TGTGCCAGCAGCTTAACGTTTCCTAGCGGGGGAAGTAATGAG.

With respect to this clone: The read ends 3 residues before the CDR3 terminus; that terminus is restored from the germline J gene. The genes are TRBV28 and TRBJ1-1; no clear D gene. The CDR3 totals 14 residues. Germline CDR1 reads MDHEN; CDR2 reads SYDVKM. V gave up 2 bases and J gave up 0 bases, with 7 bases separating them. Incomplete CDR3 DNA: TGTGCCAGCAGTTTAGCAGGCATGAACACTGAA. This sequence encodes CASSLAGMNTE. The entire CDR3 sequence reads CASSLAGMNTEAFF.

The CDR3: CAIGSRVGDEQFF. The part of the CDR3 DNA that was read is TGTGCCATCGGGAGCAGGGTTGGAGATGAG. The chain couples TRBV10-3 to TRBJ2-1; either TRBD1 or TRBD2 may supply D (5 bases each). The CDR3 goes on 3 residues after the read ends, and that part is filled in from the germline J gene. Germline V gene data show CDR1 as ENHRY and CDR2 as SYGVKD. The CDR3 extends over 13 amino acids. V gave up 8 bases and J gave up 8 bases, with 16 bases separating them.

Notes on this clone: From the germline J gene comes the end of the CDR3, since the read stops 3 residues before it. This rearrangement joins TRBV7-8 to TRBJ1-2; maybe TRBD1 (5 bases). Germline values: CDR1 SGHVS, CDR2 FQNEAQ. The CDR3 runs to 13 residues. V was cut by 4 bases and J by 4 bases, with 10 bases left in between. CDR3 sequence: CASSSTGAYGYTF. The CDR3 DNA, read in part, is TGTGCCAGCAGCTCTACTGGGGCCTATGGC.

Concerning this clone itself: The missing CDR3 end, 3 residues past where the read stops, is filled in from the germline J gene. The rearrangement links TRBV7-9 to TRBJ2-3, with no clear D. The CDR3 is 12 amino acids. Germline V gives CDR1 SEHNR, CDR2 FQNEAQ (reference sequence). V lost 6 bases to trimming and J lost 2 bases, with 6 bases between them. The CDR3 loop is CASRPYTDTQYF. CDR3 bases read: TGTGCCAGCAGACCCTACACAGATACG.

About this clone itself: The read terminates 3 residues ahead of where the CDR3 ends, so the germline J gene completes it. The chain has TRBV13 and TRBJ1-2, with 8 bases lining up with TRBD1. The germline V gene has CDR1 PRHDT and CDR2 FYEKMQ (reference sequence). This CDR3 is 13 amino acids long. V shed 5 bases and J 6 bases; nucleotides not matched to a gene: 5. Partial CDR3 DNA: TGTGCCAGCAGCCTGGACAGGGATCATGGC. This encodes CASSLDRDHG. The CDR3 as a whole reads CASSLDRDHGYTF. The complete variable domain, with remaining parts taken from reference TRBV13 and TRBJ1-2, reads AAGVIQSPRHLIKEKRETATLKCYPIPRHDTVYWYQQGPGQDPQFLISFYEKMQSDKGSIPDRFSAQQFSDYHSELNMSSLELGDSALYFCASSLDRDHGYTFGSGTRLTVV.

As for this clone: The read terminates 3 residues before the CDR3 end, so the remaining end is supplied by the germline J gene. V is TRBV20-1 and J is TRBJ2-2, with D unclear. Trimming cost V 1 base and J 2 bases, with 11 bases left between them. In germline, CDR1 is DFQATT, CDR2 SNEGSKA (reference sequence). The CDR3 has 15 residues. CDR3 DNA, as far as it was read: TGCAGTGCTAGAGCTCTGACTGATAACACCGGGGAG. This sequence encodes CSARALTDNTGE. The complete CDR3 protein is CSARALTDNTGELFF.

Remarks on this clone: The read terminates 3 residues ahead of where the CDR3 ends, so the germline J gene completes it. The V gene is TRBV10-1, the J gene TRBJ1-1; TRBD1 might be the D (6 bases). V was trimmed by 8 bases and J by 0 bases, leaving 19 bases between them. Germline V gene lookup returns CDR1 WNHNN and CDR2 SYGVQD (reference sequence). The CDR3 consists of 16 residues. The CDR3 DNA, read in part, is TGCGCCAGCCCTAAGAGGGACACTTTTATGAACACTGAA. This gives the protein CASPKRDTFMNTE. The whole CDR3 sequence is CASPKRDTFMNTEAFF.

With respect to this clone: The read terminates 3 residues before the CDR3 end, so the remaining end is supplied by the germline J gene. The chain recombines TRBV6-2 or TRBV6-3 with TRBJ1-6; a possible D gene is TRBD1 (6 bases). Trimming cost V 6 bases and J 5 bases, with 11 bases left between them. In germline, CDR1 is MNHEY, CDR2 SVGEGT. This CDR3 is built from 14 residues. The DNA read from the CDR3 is TGTGCCAGCAGCGGACAGCTACATAATTCACCC. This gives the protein CASSGQLHNSP. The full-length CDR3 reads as CASSGQLHNSPLHF.

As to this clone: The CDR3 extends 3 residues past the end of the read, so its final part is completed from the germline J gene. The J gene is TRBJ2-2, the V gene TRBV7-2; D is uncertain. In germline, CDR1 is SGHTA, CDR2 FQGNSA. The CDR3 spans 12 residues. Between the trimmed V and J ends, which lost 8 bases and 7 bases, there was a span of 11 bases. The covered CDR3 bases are TGTGCCAGCTCAAGCTTTTTCGGGGAG. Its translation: CASSSFFGE. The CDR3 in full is CASSSFFGELFF.

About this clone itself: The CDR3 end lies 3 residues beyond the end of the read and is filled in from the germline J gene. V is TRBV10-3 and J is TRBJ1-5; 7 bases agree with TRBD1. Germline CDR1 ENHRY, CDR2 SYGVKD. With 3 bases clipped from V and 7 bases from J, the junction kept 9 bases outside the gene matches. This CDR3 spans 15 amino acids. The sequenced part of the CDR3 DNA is TGTGCCATCAGTGACGCGGCAGGGGGTGGCCAGCCC. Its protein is CAISDAAGGGQP. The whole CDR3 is CAISDAAGGGQPQHF.

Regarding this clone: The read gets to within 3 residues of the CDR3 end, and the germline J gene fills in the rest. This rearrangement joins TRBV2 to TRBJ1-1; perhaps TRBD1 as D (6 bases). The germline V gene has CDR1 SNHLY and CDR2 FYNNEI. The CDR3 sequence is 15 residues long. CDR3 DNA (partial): TGTGCCAGCAGAATGACTCTCAAGACAGGTAACGAA. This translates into CASRMTLKTGNE. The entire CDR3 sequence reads CASRMTLKTGNEAFF.

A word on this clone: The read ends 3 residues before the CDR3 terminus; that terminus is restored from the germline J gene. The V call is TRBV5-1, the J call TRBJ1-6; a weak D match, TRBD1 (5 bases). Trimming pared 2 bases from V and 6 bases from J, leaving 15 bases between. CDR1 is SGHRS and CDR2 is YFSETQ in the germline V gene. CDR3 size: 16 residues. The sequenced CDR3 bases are TGCGCCAGCAGCTTCGCAGGGTTGGTGCCTAATTCACCC. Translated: CASSFAGLVPNSP. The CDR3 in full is CASSFAGLVPNSPLHF.

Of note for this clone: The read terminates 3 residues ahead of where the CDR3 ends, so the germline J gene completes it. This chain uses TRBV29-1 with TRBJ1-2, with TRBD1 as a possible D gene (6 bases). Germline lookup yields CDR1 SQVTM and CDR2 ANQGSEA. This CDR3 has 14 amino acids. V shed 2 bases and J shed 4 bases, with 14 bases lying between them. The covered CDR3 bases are TGCAGCGTTGAAAGGGCAGGGGCCCTCTATGGC. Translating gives CSVERAGALYG. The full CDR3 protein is CSVERAGALYGYTF. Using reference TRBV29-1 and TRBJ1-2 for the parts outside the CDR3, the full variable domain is SAVISQKPSRDICQRGTSLTIQCQVDSQVTMMFWYRQQPGQSLTLIATANQGSEATYESGFVIDKFPISRPNLTFSTLTVSNMSPEDSSIYLCSVERAGALYGYTFGSGTRLTVV.